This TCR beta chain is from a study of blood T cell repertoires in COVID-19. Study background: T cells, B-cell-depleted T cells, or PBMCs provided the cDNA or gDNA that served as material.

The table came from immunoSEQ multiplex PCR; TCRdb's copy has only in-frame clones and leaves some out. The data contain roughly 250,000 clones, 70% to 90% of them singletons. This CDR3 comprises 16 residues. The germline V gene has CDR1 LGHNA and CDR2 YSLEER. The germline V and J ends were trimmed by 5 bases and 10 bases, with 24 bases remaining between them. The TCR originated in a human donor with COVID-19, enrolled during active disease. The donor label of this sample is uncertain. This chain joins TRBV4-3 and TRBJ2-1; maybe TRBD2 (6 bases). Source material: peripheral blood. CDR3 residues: CASSSSSGLMTMEQFF. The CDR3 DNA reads TGCGCCAGCAGCTCGAGCTCGGGACTTATGACAATGGAGCAGTTCTTC.